The next 7 T cell receptor beta chains were all read from a single sample in a study of blood T cell repertoires in COVID-19. Sequenced by immunoSEQ multiplex PCR; TCRdb stores in-frame clones only, minus some. This sample carries 250,000 to 300,000 clones, 85% to 90% of them seen once, and the ten largest clones take about 11%. Sequences were obtained from peripheral blood. The receptors originated from a woman aged 30 to 39 with COVID-19, enrolled during active disease.

The rearrangement uses TRBV9 and TRBJ2-1, with TRBD2 matching over 8 bases. V shed 0 bases and J 7 bases; nucleotides not matched to a gene: 12. The germline gives CDR1 SGDLS, CDR2 YYNGEE. The CDR3 has 17 amino acids. CDR3 sequence: CASSVGSTSEVRNEQFF. DNA for the CDR3: TGTGCCAGCAGCGTAGGGTCGACTAGCGAGGTGAGGAATGAGCAGTTCTTC.

The chain combines TRBV7-2 with TRBJ1-3; no clear D. Germline V gene data show CDR1 as SGHTA and CDR2 as FQGNSA. Trimming cost V 2 bases and J 0 bases, with 8 bases left between them. This CDR3 contains 15 residues. CDR3 amino acids: CASSLIVSSGNTIYF. In DNA form, the CDR3 reads TGTGCCAGCAGCTTAATCGTGAGCTCTGGAAACACCATATATTTT.

The chain uses TRBV11-2 and TRBJ2-7; the match to TRBD2 covers 14 bases. CDR3 length: 14 amino acids. Losses at the gene ends were 6 bases for V and 3 bases for J; bases not matched to a gene: 1. In germline, CDR1 is SGHAT, CDR2 FQNNGV. The CDR3 DNA reads TGTGCCAGCAGAGGGACTAGCGGGAGCTACGAGCAGTACTTC. Its protein is CASRGTSGSYEQYF.

This chain links TRBV6-2 or TRBV6-3 with TRBJ1-5; the D is unclear. The germline V gene encodes CDR1 MNHEY and CDR2 SVGEGT. V was shortened by 0 bases and J by 2 bases, with 17 bases between the two germline ends. This CDR3 region has 18 residues. CDR3 nucleotide sequence: TGTGCCAGCAGTTACTCGAATAGCGGTGATTTCCGCAATCAGCCCCAGCATTTT. Its translation is CASSYSNSGDFRNQPQHF.

The chain links TRBV27 to TRBJ1-5; TRBD1 matches 9 bases. Trimming removed 6 bases from V and 4 bases from J; junction bases left unmatched: 4. Germline V gene data show CDR1 as MNHEY and CDR2 as SMNVEV (reference sequence). The CDR3 runs 14 residues. The CDR3 spells CASRGTGRNQPQHF. The CDR3 coding sequence is TGTGCCAGCAGGGGGACAGGGAGAAATCAGCCCCAGCATTTT.

In DNA form, the CDR3 reads TGTGCCATCAGTGGGGCTAGCGGAACCCATAGCTCCTACAATGAGCAGTTCTTC. This encodes CAISGASGTHSSYNEQFF. The chain is built from TRBV10-3 and TRBJ2-1; TRBD2 matches at 7 bases. CDR1 is ENHRY, CDR2 SYGVKD, per germline. The CDR3 has 18 amino acids. Trimming cost V 4 bases and J 0 bases; bases outside gene matches: 12.

Points on this clone: Within the sample, other DNA sequences also encode this same CDR3. The V gene is TRBV27, the J gene TRBJ2-7, with 7 bases that match TRBD2. Germline V gives CDR1 MNHEY, CDR2 SMNVEV (reference sequence). This CDR3 has 11 amino acids. CDR3 DNA sequence: TGTGCTAGCGGGCTCTCCTACGAGCAGTACTTC. Translation: CASGLSYEQYF.